Described below is a single TCR beta chain sequence and its context. Its specificity is unknown. Sequenced by immunoSEQ multiplex PCR; TCRdb stores in-frame clones only, minus some. The table has tens of thousands of clones, about 78% seen once. The sort gate was single viable CD3+CD4+CD8-CD45RO+ cells for memory CD4+ T cells. Positive selection with CD4 microbeads enriched total CD4+ T cells. The data derive from a study of memory CD4+ T cells and cytomegalovirus serostatus. Study-level background: Of the healthy Belgian adults, roughly ten were CMV seropositive and 20 to 30 seronegative.

Study outcomes and limitations: Each of 65 to 70 CMV-associated TCRbeta sequences occurred in one to five individuals. The CMV-associated TCR signature appears largely within the CD4+ memory repertoire.

Trimming left V 2 bases short and J 2 bases short, with 11 bases between. The germline V gene encodes CDR1 SGHNT and CDR2 YYREEE (reference sequence). The CDR3 runs to 15 residues. Material: memory CD4+ T cells from blood. The sequence derives from an adult in good health and CMV-seronegative. The V call is TRBV5-4, the J call TRBJ1-5, with D possibly matching TRBD1 (5 bases). This CDR3 is CASSFQGAGNQPQHF. The CDR3 nucleotides are TGTGCCAGCAGCTTTCAGGGTGCCGGCAATCAGCCCCAGCATTTT.